The 27 T cell receptor beta chains below come from one sample, sequenced in a study of T cells in women clearing cervical HPV infection. Profiling relied on immunoSEQ multiplex PCR, and the TCRdb table lists in-frame clones only, not all of them. The listing contains some 46,000 clones. The specimen sequenced was blood buffy coat. The receptors come from a woman between 18 and 69 years old with a cervical HPV16 infection that either progressed to CIN3+ or cleared (not recorded which).

In regard to this clone: Compared with germline, one end of the junction differs, possibly owing to a read error. The read finishes 3 residues shy of the CDR3 end, and the germline J gene is used to complete it. The rearrangement uses TRBV7-7 and TRBJ2-1; maybe TRBD1 (10 bases). Germline CDR1 and CDR2: SSHAT and FNYEAQ (reference sequence). The CDR3 loop spans 15 amino acids. CDR3 bases read: TGTGCTAGCAGCGGGGGGACAGGGGTCAACAATGAG. This gives the protein CASSGGTGVNNE. The entire CDR3 is CASSGGTGVNNEQFF.

Comments on this clone: The DNA ends 3 residues before the CDR3 does, and the rest of the CDR3 is filled in from the germline J gene. The rearrangement joins TRBV7-3 to TRBJ2-3; TRBD2 matches 9 bases. This CDR3 has 16 residues. The V gene's germline CDR1 is SGHTA and CDR2 FQGTGA. The V and J ends lost 2 bases and 6 bases, in that order; junction bases with no gene match: 9. The CDR3 DNA, read in part, is TGTGCCAGCAGCTTAGATTTGGCGGGAGGGCCGGATACG. It encodes CASSLDLAGGPDT. The full CDR3 protein reads CASSLDLAGGPDTQYF.

A word on this clone: The CDR3 end falls 3 residues outside the read, so it is completed with the germline J gene. The chain is built from TRBV19 and TRBJ2-2; 8 bases agree with TRBD2. The CDR3 sequence is 15 residues long. V shed 3 bases, J shed 8 bases, and the junction held 8 bases outside the gene matches. CDR1 is LNHDA and CDR2 is SQIVND in the germline V gene (reference sequence). CDR3 protein: CASSMKGLVTGELFF. CDR3 bases read: TGTGCCAGTAGTATGAAGGGACTAGTCACTGGGGAG.

As for this clone: The read ends 3 residues shy of where the CDR3 ends; the end is completed using the germline J gene. The V and J genes are TRBV5-1 and TRBJ1-2; maybe TRBD1 (6 bases). The CDR3 spans 13 residues. The ends were cut back, 4 bases at V and 4 bases at J, with 11 bases in the middle. CDR1 and CDR2 from the germline V gene are SGHRS and YFSETQ. The CDR3 is CASSPDSLYGYTF. The sequenced part of the CDR3 DNA is TGCGCCAGCAGCCCGGACAGTCTCTATGGC.

CDR3 loop: CAWSVRDRLTDTQYF. CDR3 bases read: TGTGCCTGGAGTGTCCGGGACAGGCTCACAGATACG. The chain is built from TRBV30 and TRBJ2-3; 8 bases are shared with TRBD1. The read falls 3 residues short of the CDR3 end, and the missing part is taken from the germline J gene. CDR1 is GTSNPN, CDR2 SVGIG, per germline (reference sequence). J gave up 2 bases and V 0 bases, and 4 bases lay outside the gene matches. The CDR3 spans 15 residues.

Comment on this clone: At one boundary the junction diverges from the germline segment, which might be a read error. The read is 3 residues too short to cover the CDR3 end, so that end is filled in from the germline J gene. This sample also contains other DNA sequences that code for the same CDR3. The J gene is TRBJ1-3, the V gene TRBV19, with unresolved D. Germline V lookup: CDR1 LNHDA, CDR2 SQIVND (reference sequence). The length of the CDR3 is 16 residues. CDR3: CASSMGSFFSGNTIYF. The DNA read from the CDR3 is TGTGCCAGTAGTATGGGCAGTTTTTTCTCTGGAAACACT.

Comment on this clone: Read coverage stops 3 residues before the CDR3 terminus; the germline J gene supplies the remainder. V usage is TRBV19 and J usage is TRBJ1-1, with D possibly matching TRBD1 (5 bases). Germline lookup yields CDR1 LNHDA and CDR2 SQIVND (reference sequence). The CDR3 spans 14 residues. The ends were cut back, 9 bases at V and 1 base at J, with 15 bases in the middle. CDR3 residues: CASVRGGANTEAFF. The sequenced part of the CDR3 DNA is TGTGCCAGCGTCCGGGGGGGAGCGAACACTGAA. Supplemented by reference TRBV19 and TRBJ1-1, the full variable domain reads DGGITQSPKYLFRKEGQNVTLSCEQNLNHDAMYWYRQDPGQGLRLIYYSQIVNDFQKGDIAEGYSVSREKKESFPLTVTSAQKNPTAFYLCASVRGGANTEAFFGQGTRLTVV.

Points on this clone: The read ends 3 residues early relative to the CDR3; the germline J gene fills the gap. The V gene is TRBV20-1, the J gene TRBJ2-3, with TRBD1 as a possible D gene (6 bases). The CDR3 sequence is 14 residues long. V shed 6 bases and J shed 2 bases, with 15 bases lying between them. The germline V gene has CDR1 DFQATT and CDR2 SNEGSKA (reference sequence). The CDR3 bases that were read are TGCAGTGCCCCTCCCCAGGGGTCCACAGATACG. This gives the protein CSAPPQGSTDT. The full CDR3 protein reads CSAPPQGSTDTQYF.

As to this clone: The read falls 3 residues short of the CDR3 end, and the missing part is taken from the germline J gene. The chain carries TRBV18 and TRBJ1-4; D unclear. Germline assignment: CDR1 KGHSH and CDR2 LQKENI. The CDR3 has 15 residues. Trimming pared 1 base from V and 0 bases from J, leaving 6 bases between. CDR3 sequence reads: CASSPLSATNEKLFF. Partial CDR3 DNA: TGTGCCAGCTCACCACTATCCGCAACTAATGAAAAA. The full variable domain, rest sourced from reference TRBV18 and TRBJ1-4, is NAGVMQNPRHLVRRRGQEARLRCSPMKGHSHVYWYRQLPEEGLKFMVYLQKENIIDESGMPKERFSAEFPKEGPSILRIQQVVRGDSAAYFCASSPLSATNEKLFFGSGTQLSVL.

Comment on this clone: The CDR3 end lies 3 residues beyond the end of the read and is filled in from the germline J gene. The V call is TRBV2, the J call TRBJ2-7; 9 nucleotides align to TRBD2. V lost 6 bases and J lost 2; bases outside the gene matches: 2. CDR3 length: 13 residues. Germline CDR1 reads SNHLY; CDR2 reads FYNNEI. Partial CDR3 DNA: TGTGCCAGCAGGCGGGAGGGCGCCTACGAG. Translation gives CASRREGAYE. The entire CDR3 reads CASRREGAYEQYF.

Comments on this clone: The read gets to within 3 residues of the CDR3 end, and the germline J gene fills in the rest. J is TRBJ2-3 and V is TRBV5-1; 10 bases are shared with TRBD2. J was trimmed by 2 bases and V by 2 bases; bases with no gene match: 5. CDR3 length: 16 residues. The germline CDR1 and CDR2 sequences are SGHRS and YFSETQ. The CDR3 DNA, read in part, is TGCGCCAGCAGCTTAAAACTAGCGGGACCCACAGATACG. This sequence encodes CASSLKLAGPTDT. The entire CDR3 is CASSLKLAGPTDTQYF.

On this clone: The sequence runs out 3 residues before the end of the CDR3; the remainder is reconstructed from the germline J gene. V gene TRBV19 combines with J gene TRBJ1-4, with 8 bases that match TRBD1. The CDR3 contains 17 residues. Germline assignment: CDR1 LNHDA and CDR2 SQIVND (reference sequence). CDR3 bases read: TGTGCCAGTAGTCCCGGACAGGGTAAAAGGGACCATTCACCA. Translating it yields CASSPGQGKRDHSP. In full, the CDR3 reads CASSPGQGKRDHSPLFF.

Concerning this clone itself: The CDR3 is cut off 3 residues early in the read; its end comes from the germline J gene. The chain combines TRBV7-3 with TRBJ2-2; D is possibly TRBD2 (5 bases). V gave up 5 bases and J gave up 10 bases, with 17 bases separating them. This CDR3 is 14 amino acids long. CDR1 is SGHTA and CDR2 is FQGTGA in the germline V gene. The CDR3 protein is CASSPTASPVELFF. The CDR3 bases that were read are TGTGCCAGCAGCCCAACCGCTAGCCCGGTGGAG.

A remark on this clone: Coverage ceases 3 residues before the CDR3 finishes, and the germline J gene fills in the end. The V and J genes are TRBV6-2 or TRBV6-3 and TRBJ1-5; D is perhaps TRBD1 (5 bases). This CDR3 has 15 residues. Germline CDR1 MNHEY, CDR2 SVGEGT. Trimming shortened V by 7 bases and J by 0 bases, and 13 bases separated the two germline ends. The CDR3: CASNKGIYSNQPQHF. Incomplete CDR3 DNA: TGTGCCAGCAACAAGGGGATTTATAGCAATCAGCCC.

CDR3 DNA (partial): TGCAGTGCTAGAGTTGGGCGGGAGAACCCCTACAATGAG. It yields the protein CSARVGRENPYNE. The entire CDR3 protein is CSARVGRENPYNEQFF. V gene TRBV20-1 combines with J gene TRBJ2-1; TRBD2 matches 7 bases. The read terminates 3 residues ahead of where the CDR3 ends, so the germline J gene completes it. V lost 1 base to trimming and J lost 2 bases; unmatched junction nucleotides: 8. CDR1 DFQATT and CDR2 SNEGSKA come from the germline V gene (reference sequence). The CDR3 has 16 amino acids.

With respect to this clone: The CDR3 end lies 3 residues beyond the end of the read and is filled in from the germline J gene. V gene TRBV5-1 combines with J gene TRBJ2-1, with TRBD2 identical over 7 bases. The CDR3 has 14 amino acids. Germline V CDR1 and CDR2: SGHRS, YFSETQ. Trimming cost V 3 bases and J 9 bases; bases outside gene matches: 9. The CDR3 reads CASSSGTKGGEQFF. The sequenced CDR3 bases are TGCGCCAGCAGCTCCGGGACTAAGGGCGGTGAG.

In the case of this clone: The missing CDR3 end, 3 residues past where the read stops, is filled in from the germline J gene. The chain recombines TRBV19 with TRBJ2-6; the match to TRBD1 covers 10 bases. J lost 0 bases, V lost 5 bases, and 10 bases had no gene match. The CDR3 runs 19 residues. Germline-derived CDR1 and CDR2 are LNHDA and SQIVND (reference sequence). CDR3 bases read: TGTGCCAGTAGTCGACTGACAGGGGGCGTATACTCTGGGGCCAACGTC. Translated: CASSRLTGGVYSGANV. The full CDR3 is CASSRLTGGVYSGANVLTF.

As regards this clone: The observed sequence ends 3 residues before the CDR3 terminus, with the missing tail filled in from the germline J gene. This chain joins TRBV6-2 or TRBV6-3 and TRBJ2-7; 10 bases match TRBD1. Germline CDR1 and CDR2: MNHEY and SVGEGT. CDR3 length: 14 residues. V was pared by 4 bases and J by 3 bases, with 3 bases of the junction left unmatched. The CDR3 DNA, read in part, is TGTGCCAGCAGTTCCGGGACAGGGGTCTACGAG. This codes for CASSSGTGVYE. The whole CDR3 is CASSSGTGVYEQYF.

The CDR3 region is CSAKSGSDSYNEQFF. CDR3 DNA (partial): TGCAGTGCTAAAAGCGGGAGCGACTCCTACAATGAG. The chain employs TRBV20-1 and TRBJ2-1, with 8 bases that match TRBD2. The read ends 3 residues early relative to the CDR3; the germline J gene fills the gap. CDR3 length equals 15 residues. The germline V gene encodes CDR1 DFQATT and CDR2 SNEGSKA (reference sequence). V shed 4 bases, J shed 0 bases, and the junction held 5 bases outside the gene matches.

A word on this clone: Read data end 3 residues before the CDR3 end; the end is taken from the germline J gene. The rearrangement uses TRBV19 and TRBJ1-6; perhaps TRBD1 as D (6 bases). Germline CDR1 and CDR2: LNHDA and SQIVND (reference sequence). V lost 1 base to trimming and J lost 5 bases, with 12 bases between them. The CDR3 has 16 residues. The CDR3 spells CASSIGPHRDNSPLHF. The sequenced part of the CDR3 DNA is TGTGCCAGTAGTATAGGGCCCCACAGGGATAATTCACCC.

Comment on this clone: The missing CDR3 end, 3 residues past where the read stops, is filled in from the germline J gene. The chain employs TRBV7-9 and TRBJ2-7; TRBD1 matches 8 bases. CDR3 length: 15 residues. Looked up from germline, CDR1 is SEHNR and CDR2 is FQNEAQ (reference sequence). The V and J ends lost 5 bases and 1 base, in that order; junction bases with no gene match: 7. The CDR3 loop reads CASSPQGDGSYEQYF. The CDR3 bases that were read are TGTGCCAGCAGCCCACAGGGGGACGGGTCCTACGAG.

As concerns this clone: The read halts 3 residues ahead of the CDR3 end, with the missing end drawn from the germline J gene. This chain links TRBV18 with TRBJ1-1; D is unresolved. CDR3 size: 15 residues. Trimming left V 0 bases short and J 1 base short, with 9 bases between. The germline gives CDR1 KGHSH, CDR2 LQKENI. Partial CDR3 DNA: TGTGCCAGCTCACCACCAAGCCTTAGGAACACTGAA. It encodes CASSPPSLRNTE. The whole CDR3 reads CASSPPSLRNTEAFF. Full variable domain (remainder filled in from reference TRBV18 and TRBJ1-1): NAGVMQNPRHLVRRRGQEARLRCSPMKGHSHVYWYRQLPEEGLKFMVYLQKENIIDESGMPKERFSAEFPKEGPSILRIQQVVRGDSAAYFCASSPPSLRNTEAFFGQGTRLTVV.

Details on this clone: The read stops 3 residues short of the end of the CDR3; the missing end is completed from the germline J gene. This chain connects TRBV7-9 to TRBJ1-6, with D unresolved. Germline-derived CDR1 and CDR2 are SEHNR and FQNEAQ (reference sequence). The CDR3 covers 12 residues. With 5 bases removed from V and 11 bases from J, the gap between germline ends came to 10 bases. CDR3 DNA (partial): TGTGCCAGCAGCCGAGACCAGGCACCC. Its protein product is CASSRDQAP. In full, the CDR3 reads CASSRDQAPLHF.

Details on this clone: The read halts 3 residues ahead of the CDR3 end, with the missing end drawn from the germline J gene. The V gene is TRBV5-1, the J gene TRBJ1-2, with TRBD1 identical over 9 bases. Germline-derived CDR1 and CDR2 are SGHRS and YFSETQ. The CDR3 spans 14 residues. CDR3 bases read: TGCGCCAGCAGCCCGGGACAGGGAGGTAGAGGC. Translation: CASSPGQGGRG. The complete CDR3 reads CASSPGQGGRGYTF. Using reference TRBV5-1 and TRBJ1-2 for the parts outside the CDR3, the full variable domain is KAGVTQTPRYLIKTRGQQVTLSCSPISGHRSVSWYQQTPGQGLQFLFEYFSETQRNKGNFPGRFSGRQFSNSRSEMNVSTLELGDSALYLCASSPGQGGRGYTFGSGTRLTVV.

Comments on this clone: The read halts 3 residues ahead of the CDR3 end, with the missing end drawn from the germline J gene. This chain connects TRBV29-1 to TRBJ1-5; 8 positions match TRBD1. Germline CDR1 SQVTM, CDR2 ANQGSEA. The ends lost 6 bases at V and 5 bases at J; junction bases unmatched: 12. This CDR3 has 15 residues. Incomplete CDR3 DNA: TGCAGCGTAGCCCCCACAGGGGGTCAAGATCAGCCC. This encodes CSVAPTGGQDQP. The entire CDR3 protein is CSVAPTGGQDQPQHF.

The CDR3 is CSARPTPSGGGYTF. Partial CDR3 DNA: TGCAGTGCTAGACCCACCCCGTCAGGGGGCGGC. The gene calls are TRBV20-1 and TRBJ1-2; TRBD1 aligns across 8 bases. From the germline J gene comes the end of the CDR3, since the read stops 3 residues before it. The CDR3 is 14 amino acids. The germline gives CDR1 DFQATT, CDR2 SNEGSKA (reference sequence).

A word on this clone: The read ends 3 residues early relative to the CDR3; the germline J gene fills the gap. The chain has TRBV5-6 and TRBJ2-7; D is ambiguous. Deletions cut 6 bases from V and 2 bases from J, with 12 bases between. Germline-derived CDR1 and CDR2 are SGHDT and YYEEEE. This CDR3 is built from 13 residues. The CDR3 DNA, read in part, is TGTGCCAGCACCTCCCCAGACACCTACGAG. Encoded protein: CASTSPDTYE. In full, the CDR3 is CASTSPDTYEQYF.